Each of the 6 T cell receptor beta chains below was sequenced from the same sample in a study of T-cell memory formation after mild COVID-19. TCRdb re-called the 5' RACE reads with MiXCR, one entry per CDR3 protein. The data show 140,000 or so distinct CDR3 sequences, around 5.8% seen once. Sequenced material: PBMCs or a T cell subset sorted from them (not recorded which). Receptor source: an adult woman who had mild COVID-19 (a few samples of this study predate the infection). Cell type and time point are not known.

This clonotype was seen repeatedly, ten times or more. V usage is TRBV27 and J usage is TRBJ2-1, with D perhaps matching TRBD2 (5 bases). Germline CDR1 reads MNHEY; CDR2 reads SMNVEV (reference sequence). The CDR3 has 12 residues. V was trimmed by 1 base and J by 14 bases, leaving 12 bases between them. The CDR3 nucleotides read TGTGCCAGCAGTTTATACGGCCGGCGGGAGTTCTTC. Its protein product is CASSLYGRREFF.

This clonotype was counted many times. The gene calls are TRBV12-3 or TRBV12-4 and TRBJ2-5, with 9 bases aligning to TRBD1. The CDR3 totals 15 residues. V dropped 7 bases and J dropped 0; count of bases not matched to a gene: 6. The DNA for the CDR3 is TGTGCCAGCACCCTAGGGGACAGGGACCAAGAGACCCAGTACTTC. Protein product: CASTLGDRDQETQYF.

This clonotype appeared a few times. The rearrangement joins TRBV6-1 to TRBJ2-7, with D maybe TRBD2 (5 bases). The CDR3 is 14 amino acids. Germline CDR1 and CDR2: MNHNS and SASEGT. V lost 5 bases and J 7 bases, leaving 18 bases between the germline ends. The CDR3 DNA follows: TGTGCCAGCAGTTCCGGGTCCAGCCGGGGAGAGCAGTACTTC. Protein sequence: CASSSGSSRGEQYF.

This clonotype was detected ten times or more. The chain is built from TRBV6-6 and TRBJ1-1; D ambiguous. V lost 2 bases to trimming and J lost 2 bases, with 12 bases between them. This CDR3 has 15 amino acids. The V gene's germline CDR1 is MNHNY and CDR2 SVGAGI (reference sequence). CDR3 residues: CASSYGRLPNTEAFF. CDR3 sequence (DNA): TGTGCCAGCAGTTACGGGCGACTGCCTAACACTGAAGCTTTCTTT.

This clonotype was recorded many times. The rearrangement links TRBV20-1 to TRBJ2-7; perhaps D is TRBD1 or TRBD2 (5 bases each). From germline, CDR1 is DFQATT and CDR2 SNEGSKA (reference sequence). This CDR3 contains 18 residues. V was pared by 0 bases and J by 0 bases, with 21 bases between. The CDR3 loop is CSARDAPKRGRYSYEQYF. The CDR3 bases are TGCAGTGCTAGAGATGCCCCTAAACGGGGACGGTACTCCTACGAGCAGTACTTC.

This clonotype was recorded at least ten times. The chain links TRBV29-1 to TRBJ2-1; no firm D call. With 3 bases removed from V and 8 bases from J, the gap between germline ends came to 20 bases. Germline V lookup: CDR1 SQVTM, CDR2 ANQGSEA. CDR3 size: 15 residues. The CDR3 is CSVEKGSIEVDEQFF. The DNA for the CDR3 is TGCAGCGTTGAGAAGGGCTCCATTGAAGTGGATGAGCAGTTCTTC.